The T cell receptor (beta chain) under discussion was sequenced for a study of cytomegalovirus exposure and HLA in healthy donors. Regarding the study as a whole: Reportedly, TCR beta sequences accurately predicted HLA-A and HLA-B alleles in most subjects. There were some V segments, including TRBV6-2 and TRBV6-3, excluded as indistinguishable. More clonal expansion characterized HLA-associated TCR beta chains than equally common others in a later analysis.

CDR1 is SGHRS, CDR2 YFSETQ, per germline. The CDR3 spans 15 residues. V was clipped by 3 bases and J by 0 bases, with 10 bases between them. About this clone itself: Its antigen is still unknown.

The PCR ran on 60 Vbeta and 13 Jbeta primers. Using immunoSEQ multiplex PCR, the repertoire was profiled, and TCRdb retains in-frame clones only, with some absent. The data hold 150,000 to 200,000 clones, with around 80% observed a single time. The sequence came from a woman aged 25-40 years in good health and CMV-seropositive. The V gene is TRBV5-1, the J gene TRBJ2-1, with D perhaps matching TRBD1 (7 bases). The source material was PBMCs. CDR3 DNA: TGCGCCAGCAGCTCGCAGGGGGGCTCCTACAATGAGCAGTTCTTC. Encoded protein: CASSSQGGSYNEQFF.